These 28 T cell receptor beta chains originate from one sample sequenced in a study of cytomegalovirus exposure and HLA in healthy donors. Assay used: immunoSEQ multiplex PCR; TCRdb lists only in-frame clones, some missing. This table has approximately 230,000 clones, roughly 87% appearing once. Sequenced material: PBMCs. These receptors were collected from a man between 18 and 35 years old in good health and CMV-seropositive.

The CDR3 nucleotides are TGCGCCAGCAGCTTGACTAGCGGGATAAATGAGCAGTTCTTC. Translated: CASSLTSGINEQFF. The chain is built from TRBV5-1 and TRBJ2-1, with TRBD2 matching 10 bases. Trimming took 1 base from V and 7 from J; bases not matched to a gene: 2. This CDR3 comprises 14 residues. Germline CDR1 SGHRS, CDR2 YFSETQ.

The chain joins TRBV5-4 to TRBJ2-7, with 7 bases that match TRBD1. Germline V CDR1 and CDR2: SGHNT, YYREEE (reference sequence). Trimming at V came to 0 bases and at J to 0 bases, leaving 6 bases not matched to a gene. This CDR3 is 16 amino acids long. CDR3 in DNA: TGTGCCAGCAGCTTGGTTGGGACAGAAGACTCCTACGAGCAGTACTTC. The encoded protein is CASSLVGTEDSYEQYF. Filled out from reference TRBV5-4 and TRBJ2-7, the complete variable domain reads ETGVTQSPTHLIKTRGQQVTLRCSSQSGHNTVSWYQQALGQGPQFIFQYYREEENGRGNFPPRFSGLQFPNYSSELNVNALELDDSALYLCASSLVGTEDSYEQYFGPGTRLTVT.

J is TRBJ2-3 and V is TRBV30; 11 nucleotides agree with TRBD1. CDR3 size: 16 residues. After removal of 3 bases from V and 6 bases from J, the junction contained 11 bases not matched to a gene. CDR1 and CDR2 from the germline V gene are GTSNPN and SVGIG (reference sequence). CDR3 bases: TGTGCCTGGAGGGGCCGGGACAGGGGGATTTGGGATACGCAGTATTTT. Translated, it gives CAWRGRDRGIWDTQYF.

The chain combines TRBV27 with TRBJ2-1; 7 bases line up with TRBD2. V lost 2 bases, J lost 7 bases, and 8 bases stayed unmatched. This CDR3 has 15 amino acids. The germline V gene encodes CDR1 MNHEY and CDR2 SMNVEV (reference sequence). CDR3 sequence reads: CASSLAGEGWNEQFF. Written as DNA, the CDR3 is TGTGCCAGCAGTTTAGCGGGAGAGGGTTGGAATGAGCAGTTCTTC.

The CDR3 reads CASSPYVATSGRQETQYF. The CDR3 DNA sequence: TGCGCCAGCAGCCCCTATGTGGCAACTAGCGGGAGGCAAGAGACCCAGTACTTC. This chain uses TRBV4-3 with TRBJ2-5; TRBD2 matches 12 bases. Germline V gene sequence: CDR1 LGHNA, CDR2 YSLEER. The CDR3 runs to 18 residues. With 4 bases clipped from V and 2 bases from J, the junction kept 11 bases outside the gene matches.

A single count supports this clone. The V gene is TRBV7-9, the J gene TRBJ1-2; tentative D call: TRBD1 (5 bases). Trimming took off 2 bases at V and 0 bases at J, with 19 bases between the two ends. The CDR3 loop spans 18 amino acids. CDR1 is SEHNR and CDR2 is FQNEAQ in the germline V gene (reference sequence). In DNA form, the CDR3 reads TGTGCCAGCAGCTTATATGCAGCAGGGCAGGTGGCTAACTATGGCTACACCTTC. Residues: CASSLYAAGQVANYGYTF. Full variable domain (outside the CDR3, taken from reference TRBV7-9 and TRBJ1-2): DTGVSQNPRHKITKRGQNVTFRCDPISEHNRLYWYRQTLGQGPEFLTYFQNEAQLEKSRLLSDRFSAERPKGSFSTLEIQRTEQGDSAMYLCASSLYAAGQVANYGYTFGSGTRLTVV.

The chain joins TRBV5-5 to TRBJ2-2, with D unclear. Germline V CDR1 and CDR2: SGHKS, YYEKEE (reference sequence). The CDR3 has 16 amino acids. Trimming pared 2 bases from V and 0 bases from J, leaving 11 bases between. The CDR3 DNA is TGTGCCAGCAGCTTACGACCAGCTACGAACACCGGGGAGCTGTTTTTT. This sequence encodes CASSLRPATNTGELFF.

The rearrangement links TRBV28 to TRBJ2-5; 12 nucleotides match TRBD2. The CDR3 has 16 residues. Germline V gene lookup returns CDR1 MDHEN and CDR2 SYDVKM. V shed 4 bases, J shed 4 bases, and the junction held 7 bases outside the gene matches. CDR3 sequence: CASSSLTSGRPETQYF. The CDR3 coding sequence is TGTGCCAGCAGTTCGCTGACTAGCGGGAGACCAGAGACCCAGTACTTC.

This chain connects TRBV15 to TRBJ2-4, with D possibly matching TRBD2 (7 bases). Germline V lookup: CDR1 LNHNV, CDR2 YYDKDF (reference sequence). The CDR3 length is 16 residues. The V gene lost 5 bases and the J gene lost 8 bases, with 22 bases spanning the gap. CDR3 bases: TGTGCCACCAGCCCTGGGGGGGGGCAGCGTAGTGACATTCAGTACTTC. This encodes CATSPGGGQRSDIQYF.

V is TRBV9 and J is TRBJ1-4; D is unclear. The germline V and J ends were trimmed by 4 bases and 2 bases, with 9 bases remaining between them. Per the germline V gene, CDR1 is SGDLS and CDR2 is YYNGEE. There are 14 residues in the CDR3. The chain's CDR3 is CASSRRRTNEKLFF. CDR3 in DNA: TGTGCCAGCAGCCGCAGGCGGACTAATGAAAAACTGTTTTTT.

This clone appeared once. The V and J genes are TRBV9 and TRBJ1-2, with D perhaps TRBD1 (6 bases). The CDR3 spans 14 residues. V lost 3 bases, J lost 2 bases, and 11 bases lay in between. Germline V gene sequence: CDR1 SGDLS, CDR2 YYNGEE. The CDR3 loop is CASSAETGNYGYTF. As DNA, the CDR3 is TGTGCCAGCAGCGCAGAAACAGGGAACTATGGCTACACCTTC.

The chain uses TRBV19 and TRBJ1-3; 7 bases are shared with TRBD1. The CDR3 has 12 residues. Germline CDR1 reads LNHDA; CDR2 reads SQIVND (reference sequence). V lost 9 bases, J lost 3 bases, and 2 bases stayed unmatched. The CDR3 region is CASRDSGNTIYF. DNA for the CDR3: TGTGCCAGCCGGGACAGTGGAAACACCATATATTTT.

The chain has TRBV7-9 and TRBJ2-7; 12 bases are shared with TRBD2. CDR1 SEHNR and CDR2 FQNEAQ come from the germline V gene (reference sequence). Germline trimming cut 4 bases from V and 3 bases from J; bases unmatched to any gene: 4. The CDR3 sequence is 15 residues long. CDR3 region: CASSYRTSGIYEQYF. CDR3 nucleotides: TGTGCCAGCAGCTATCGGACTAGCGGGATCTACGAGCAGTACTTC.

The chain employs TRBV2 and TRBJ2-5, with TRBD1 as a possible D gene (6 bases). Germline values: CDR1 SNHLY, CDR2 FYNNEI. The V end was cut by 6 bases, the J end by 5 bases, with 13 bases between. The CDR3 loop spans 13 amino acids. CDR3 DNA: TGTGCCAGCAGCCAACAGGGCGGGGAGACCCAGTACTTC. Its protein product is CASSQQGGETQYF.

The CDR3: CASRSKGVRTDTQYF. The CDR3 DNA is TGTGCCAGCAGGTCGAAGGGGGTGAGGACAGATACGCAGTATTTT. This chain links TRBV6-6 with TRBJ2-3; tentative D call: TRBD1 (6 bases). CDR3 length: 15 amino acids. The germline V gene encodes CDR1 MNHNY and CDR2 SVGAGI (reference sequence). Trimming cost V 6 bases and J 3 bases, with 16 bases left between them.

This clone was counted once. The CDR3 region has the DNA TGTGCCAGTAGTATACTCACAGGGACCTTCTATGGCTACACCTTC. Its translation is CASSILTGTFYGYTF. The chain combines TRBV19 with TRBJ1-2, with D tentatively TRBD1 (6 bases). Germline V gene sequence: CDR1 LNHDA, CDR2 SQIVND (reference sequence). The V and J ends lost 2 bases and 4 bases respectively, with 14 bases between them. The CDR3 has 15 residues.

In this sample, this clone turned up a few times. CDR3: CASTGTGGANYGYTF. The CDR3 DNA follows: TGTGCCAGCACGGGAACAGGGGGAGCTAACTATGGCTACACCTTC. The chain uses TRBV6-1 and TRBJ1-2, with TRBD1 matching over 8 bases. The germline CDR1 and CDR2 sequences are MNHNS and SASEGT. The CDR3 totals 15 residues. Trimming cost V 7 bases and J 0 bases; bases outside gene matches: 7.

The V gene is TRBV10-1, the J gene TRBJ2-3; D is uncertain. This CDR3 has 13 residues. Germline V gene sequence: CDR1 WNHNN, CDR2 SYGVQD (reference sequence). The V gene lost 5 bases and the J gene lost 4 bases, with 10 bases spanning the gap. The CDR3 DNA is TGCGCCAGCAGTCGGAGCGTCCCAGATACGCAGTATTTT. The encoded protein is CASSRSVPDTQYF.

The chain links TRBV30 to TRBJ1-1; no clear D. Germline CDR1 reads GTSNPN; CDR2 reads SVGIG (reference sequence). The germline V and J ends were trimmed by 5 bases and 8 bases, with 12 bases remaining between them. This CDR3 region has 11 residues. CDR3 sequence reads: CAWGYQAEAFF. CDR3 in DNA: TGTGCCTGGGGTTACCAGGCCGAAGCTTTCTTT. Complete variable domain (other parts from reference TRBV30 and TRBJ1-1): SQTIHQWPATLVQPVGSPLSLECTVEGTSNPNLYWYRQAAGRGLQLLFYSVGIGQISSEVPQNLSASRPQDRQFILSSKKLLLSDSGFYLCAWGYQAEAFFGQGTRLTVV.

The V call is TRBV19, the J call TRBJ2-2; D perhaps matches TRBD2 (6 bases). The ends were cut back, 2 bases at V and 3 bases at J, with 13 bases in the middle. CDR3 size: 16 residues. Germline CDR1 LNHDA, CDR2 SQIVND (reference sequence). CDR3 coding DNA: TGTGCCAGTAGTATATTGGCGGGAACGGACACCGGGGAGCTGTTTTTT. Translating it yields CASSILAGTDTGELFF.

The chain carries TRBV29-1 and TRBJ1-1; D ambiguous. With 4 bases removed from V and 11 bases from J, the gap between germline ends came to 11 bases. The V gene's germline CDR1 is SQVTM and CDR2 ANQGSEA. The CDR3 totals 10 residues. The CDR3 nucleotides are TGCAGCGTTGGGCGGGTAGGGGCTTTCTTT. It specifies CSVGRVGAFF.

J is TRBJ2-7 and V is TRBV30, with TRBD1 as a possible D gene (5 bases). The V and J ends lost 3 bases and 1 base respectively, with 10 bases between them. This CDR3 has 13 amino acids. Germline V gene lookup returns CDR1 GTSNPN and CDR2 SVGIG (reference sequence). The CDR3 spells CAWRGTGSYEQYF. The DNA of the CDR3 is TGTGCCTGGAGGGGAACAGGTTCCTACGAGCAGTACTTC.

CDR3 protein: CASSYTPRETQYF. The DNA of the CDR3 is TGTGCCAGCAGTTACACCCCTCGAGAGACCCAGTACTTC. This rearrangement joins TRBV6-5 to TRBJ2-5, with D unresolved. Per germline, CDR1 MNHEY and CDR2 SVGAGI. This CDR3 is built from 13 residues. The V end was cut by 2 bases, the J end by 4 bases, with 8 bases between.

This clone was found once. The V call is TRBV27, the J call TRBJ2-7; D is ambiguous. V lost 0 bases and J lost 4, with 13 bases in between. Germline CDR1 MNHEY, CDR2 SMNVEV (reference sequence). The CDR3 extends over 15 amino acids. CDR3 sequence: CASSLSPYQKYEQYF. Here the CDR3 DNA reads TGTGCCAGCAGTTTATCCCCTTACCAAAAATACGAGCAGTACTTC.

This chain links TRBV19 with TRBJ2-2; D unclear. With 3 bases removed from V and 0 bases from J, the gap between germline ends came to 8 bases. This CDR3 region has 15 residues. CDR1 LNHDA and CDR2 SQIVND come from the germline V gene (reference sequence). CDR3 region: CASSMKYANTGELFF. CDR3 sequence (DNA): TGTGCCAGTAGTATGAAGTACGCGAACACCGGGGAGCTGTTTTTT.

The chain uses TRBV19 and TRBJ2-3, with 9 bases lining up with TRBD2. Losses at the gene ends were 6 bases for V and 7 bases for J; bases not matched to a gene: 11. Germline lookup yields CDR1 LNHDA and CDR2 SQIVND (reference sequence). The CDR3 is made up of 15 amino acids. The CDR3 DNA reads TGTGCCAGTAGGGTGACTACTGCGGGAGGGAATACGCAGTATTTT. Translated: CASRVTTAGGNTQYF.

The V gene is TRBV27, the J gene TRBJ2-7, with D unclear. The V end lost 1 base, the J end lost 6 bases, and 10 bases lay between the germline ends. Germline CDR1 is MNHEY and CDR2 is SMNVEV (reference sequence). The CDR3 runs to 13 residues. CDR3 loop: CASSLFDSAEQYF. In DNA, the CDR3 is TGTGCCAGCAGTTTATTTGATTCGGCCGAGCAGTACTTC.

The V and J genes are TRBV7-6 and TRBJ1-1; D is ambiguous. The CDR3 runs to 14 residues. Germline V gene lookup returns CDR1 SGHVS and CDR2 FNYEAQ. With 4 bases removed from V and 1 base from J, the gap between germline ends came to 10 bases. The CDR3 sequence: CASSSTTRNTEAFF. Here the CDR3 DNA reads TGTGCCAGCAGCTCAACGACAAGGAACACTGAAGCTTTCTTT.